This paragraph reports one T cell receptor (beta chain). The entry originates in a study of cytomegalovirus exposure and HLA in healthy donors. The V segment lost 4 bases and the J segment 6 bases; nucleotides outside the gene matches: 5. Germline lookup yields CDR1 LGHNA and CDR2 YNFKEQ. CDR3 size: 15 residues. Measured with immunoSEQ multiplex PCR; TCRdb has only the in-frame clones, and not every one. The sample records some 330,000 clones, more than 80% being singletons. This sequence originates from a woman under 30 in good health and CMV-seronegative. The specimen was PBMCs. The V and J genes are TRBV4-2 and TRBJ2-1, with 11 bases fitting TRBD2. CDR3 in DNA: TGTGCCAGCAGCCCTAGACTAGCGGGACGCAATGAGCAGTTCTTC. Translating gives CASSPRLAGRNEQFF.